What follows describes a single TCR beta chain. The sample belongs to a study of blood T cells in healthy people across ages. Next came a second PCR, run for about 6 to 11 cycles, which used a sample-barcoded 5' primer along with a J-beta primer mix. TCRdb redid the calling of the 5' RACE reads with MiXCR, one entry per CDR3 protein. The table lists about 640,000 distinct CDR3 sequences, roughly 43% of them singletons. With V trimmed by 4 bases and J by 11 bases, 12 bases remained unmatched. The CDR3 length is 14 residues. Germline CDR1 and CDR2: MNHEY and SVGEGT. The chain recombines TRBV6-2 or TRBV6-3 with TRBJ2-5, with 8 nucleotides matching TRBD1. The sequence came from a man older than 75 in good health. The sequencing sample was made of blood. The CDR3 reads CASSSGTGRTEQYF. The DNA for the CDR3 is TGTGCCAGCAGTTCCGGGACAGGAAGGACTGAGCAGTACTTC.